This T cell receptor beta chain is from a study of shared clonotypes between healthy human individuals. Generated by immunoSEQ multiplex PCR, the TCRdb table keeps only in-frame clones and is missing some. Of some 580,000 clones listed, around 97% are singletons. CDR1 is LNHDA, CDR2 SQIVND, per germline (reference sequence). There are 14 residues in the CDR3. This sequence originates from a woman in her 30s in good health. The sample was naive CD4+ T cells sorted from blood. The subset here: CD45RA+ positively selected. The chain combines TRBV19 with TRBJ2-5; D remains ambiguous. The J call is uncertain, as TRBJ2-7 better fits the DNA end. DNA for the CDR3: TGTGCCAGTAGTGGGTGGACGAGCTCCTACGAGCAGTACTTC. This translates into CASSGWTSSYEQYF.